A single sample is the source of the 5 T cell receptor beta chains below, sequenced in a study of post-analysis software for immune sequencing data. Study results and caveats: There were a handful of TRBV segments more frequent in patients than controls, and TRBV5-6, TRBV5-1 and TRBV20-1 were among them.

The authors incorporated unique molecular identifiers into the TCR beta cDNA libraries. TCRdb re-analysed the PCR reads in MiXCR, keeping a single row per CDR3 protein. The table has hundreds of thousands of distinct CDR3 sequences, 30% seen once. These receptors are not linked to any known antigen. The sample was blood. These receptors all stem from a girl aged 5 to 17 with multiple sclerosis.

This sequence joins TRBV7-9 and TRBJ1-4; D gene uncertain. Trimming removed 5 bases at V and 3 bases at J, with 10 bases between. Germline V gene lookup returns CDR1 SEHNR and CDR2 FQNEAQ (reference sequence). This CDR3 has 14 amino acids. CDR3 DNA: TGTGCCAGCAGCCTAGGTTCGGCTAATGAAAAACTGTTTTTT. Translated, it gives CASSLGSANEKLFF.

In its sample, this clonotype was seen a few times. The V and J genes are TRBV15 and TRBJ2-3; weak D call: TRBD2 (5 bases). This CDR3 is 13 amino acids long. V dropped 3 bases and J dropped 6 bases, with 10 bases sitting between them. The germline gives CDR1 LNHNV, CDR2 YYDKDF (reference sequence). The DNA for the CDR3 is TGTGCCACCAGCAGTGGGAGACTCGATACGCAGTATTTT. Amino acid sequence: CATSSGRLDTQYF.

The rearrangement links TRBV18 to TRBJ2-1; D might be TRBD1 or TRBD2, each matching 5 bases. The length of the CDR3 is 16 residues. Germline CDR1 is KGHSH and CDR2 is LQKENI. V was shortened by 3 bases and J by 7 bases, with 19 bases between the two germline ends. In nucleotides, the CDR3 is TGTGCCAGCTCACCTTCCGGGACCCCGTTGAGTAATGAGCAGTTCTTC. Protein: CASSPSGTPLSNEQFF.

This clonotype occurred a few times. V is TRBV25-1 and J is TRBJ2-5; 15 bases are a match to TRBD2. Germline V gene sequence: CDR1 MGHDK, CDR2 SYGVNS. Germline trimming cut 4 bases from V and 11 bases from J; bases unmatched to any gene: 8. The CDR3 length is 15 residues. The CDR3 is CASSGGLAGGSEQYF. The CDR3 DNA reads TGTGCCAGCAGTGGAGGACTAGCGGGGGGGAGTGAGCAGTACTTC. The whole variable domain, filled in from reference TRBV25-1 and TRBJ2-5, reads EADIYQTPRYLVIGTGKKITLECSQTMGHDKMYWYQQDPGMELHLIHYSYGVNSTEKGDLSSESTVSRIRTEHFPLTLESARPSHTSQYLCASSGGLAGGSEQYFGPGTRLLVL.

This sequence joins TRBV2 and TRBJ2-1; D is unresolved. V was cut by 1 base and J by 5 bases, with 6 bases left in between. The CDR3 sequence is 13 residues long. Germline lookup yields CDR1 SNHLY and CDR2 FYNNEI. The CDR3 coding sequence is TGTGCCAGCAGTGAAGACACCCACAATGAGCAGTTCTTC. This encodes CASSEDTHNEQFF. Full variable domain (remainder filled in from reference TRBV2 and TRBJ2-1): EPEVTQTPSHQVTQMGQEVILRCVPISNHLYFYWYRQILGQKVEFLVSFYNNEISEKSEIFDDQFSVERPDGSNFTLKIRSTKLEDSAMYFCASSEDTHNEQFFGPGTRLTVL.